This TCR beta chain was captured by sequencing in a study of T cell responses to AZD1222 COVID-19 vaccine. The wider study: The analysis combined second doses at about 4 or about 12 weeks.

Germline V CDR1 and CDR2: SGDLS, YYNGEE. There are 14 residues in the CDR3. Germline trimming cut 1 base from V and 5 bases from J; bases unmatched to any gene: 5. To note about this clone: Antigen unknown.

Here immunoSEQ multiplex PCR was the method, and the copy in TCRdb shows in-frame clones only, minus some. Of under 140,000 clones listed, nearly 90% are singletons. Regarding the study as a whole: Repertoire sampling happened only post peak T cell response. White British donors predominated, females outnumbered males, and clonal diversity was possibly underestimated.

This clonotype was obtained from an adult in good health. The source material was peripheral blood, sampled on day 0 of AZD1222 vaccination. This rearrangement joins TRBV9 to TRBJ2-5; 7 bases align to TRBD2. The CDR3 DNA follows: TGTGCCAGCAGCGTAACCACTAGCGCTGAGACCCAGTACTTC. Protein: CASSVTTSAETQYF. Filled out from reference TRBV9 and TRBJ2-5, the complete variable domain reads DSGVTQTPKHLITATGQRVTLRCSPRSGDLSVYWYQQSLDQGLQFLIQYYNGEERAKGNILERFSAQQFPDLHSELNLSSLELGDSALYFCASSVTTSAETQYFGPGTRLLVL.